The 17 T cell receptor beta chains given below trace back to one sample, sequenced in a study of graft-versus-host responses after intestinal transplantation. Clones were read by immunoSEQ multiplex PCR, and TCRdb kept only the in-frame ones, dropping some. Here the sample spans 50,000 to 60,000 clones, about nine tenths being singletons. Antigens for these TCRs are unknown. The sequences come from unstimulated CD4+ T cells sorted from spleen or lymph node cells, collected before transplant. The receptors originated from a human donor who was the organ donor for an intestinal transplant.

This CDR3 reads CASSYGAGPTYEQYF. In nucleotides, the CDR3 is TGTGCCAGCAGTTACGGAGCGGGACCTACCTACGAGCAGTACTTC. V and J are TRBV6-6 and TRBJ2-7, with 7 bases matching TRBD2. CDR3 length equals 15 residues. Germline-derived CDR1 and CDR2 are MNHNY and SVGAGI (reference sequence). The junction had 6 bases not matched to a gene; V was cut back by 2 bases and J by 2 bases.

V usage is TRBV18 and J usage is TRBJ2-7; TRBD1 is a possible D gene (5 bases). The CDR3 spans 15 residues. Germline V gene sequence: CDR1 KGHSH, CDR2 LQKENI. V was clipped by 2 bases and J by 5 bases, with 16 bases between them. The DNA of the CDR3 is TGTGCCAGCTCACCATTTGCTCAGCAGGGCCACGAGCAGTACTTC. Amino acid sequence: CASSPFAQQGHEQYF.

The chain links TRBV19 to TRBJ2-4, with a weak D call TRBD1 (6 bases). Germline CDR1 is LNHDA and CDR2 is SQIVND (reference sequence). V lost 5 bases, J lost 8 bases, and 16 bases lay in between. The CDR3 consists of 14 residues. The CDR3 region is CASSDKGERDIQYF. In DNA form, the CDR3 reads TGTGCCAGTAGTGACAAGGGGGAAAGGGACATTCAGTACTTC.

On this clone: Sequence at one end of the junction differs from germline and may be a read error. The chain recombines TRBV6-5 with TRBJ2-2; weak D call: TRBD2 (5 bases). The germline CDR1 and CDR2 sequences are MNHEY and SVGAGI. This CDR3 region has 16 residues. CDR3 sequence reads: CASSYEVVPNTGEPFF. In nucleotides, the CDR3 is TGTGCCAGCAGTTACGAGGTGGTCCCGAACACCGGGGAGCCGTTTTTT.

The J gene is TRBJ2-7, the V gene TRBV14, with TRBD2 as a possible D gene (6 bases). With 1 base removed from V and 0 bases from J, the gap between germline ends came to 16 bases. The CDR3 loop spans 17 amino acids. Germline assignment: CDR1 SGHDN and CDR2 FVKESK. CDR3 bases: TGTGCCAGCAGCCAAGCGGGAGAGGTAGCGTACTCCTACGAGCAGTACTTC. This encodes CASSQAGEVAYSYEQYF.

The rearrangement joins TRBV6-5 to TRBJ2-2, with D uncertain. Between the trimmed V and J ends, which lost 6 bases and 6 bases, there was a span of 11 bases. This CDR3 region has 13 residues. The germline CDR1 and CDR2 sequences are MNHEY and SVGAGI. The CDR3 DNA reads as TGTGCCAGCAGCCGCCGTGGGTCCGGGGAGCTGTTTTTT. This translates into CASSRRGSGELFF.

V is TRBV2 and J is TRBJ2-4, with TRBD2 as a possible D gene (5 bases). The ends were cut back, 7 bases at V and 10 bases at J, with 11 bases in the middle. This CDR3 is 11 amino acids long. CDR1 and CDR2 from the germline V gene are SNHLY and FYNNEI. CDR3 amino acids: CASTKDWIQYF. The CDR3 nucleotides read TGTGCCAGCACTAAGGACTGGATTCAGTACTTC.

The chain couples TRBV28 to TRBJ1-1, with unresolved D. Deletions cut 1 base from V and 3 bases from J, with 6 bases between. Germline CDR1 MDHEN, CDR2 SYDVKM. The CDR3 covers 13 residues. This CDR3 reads CASSLSRDTEAFF. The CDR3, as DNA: TGTGCCAGCAGTTTATCTCGGGACACTGAAGCTTTCTTT.

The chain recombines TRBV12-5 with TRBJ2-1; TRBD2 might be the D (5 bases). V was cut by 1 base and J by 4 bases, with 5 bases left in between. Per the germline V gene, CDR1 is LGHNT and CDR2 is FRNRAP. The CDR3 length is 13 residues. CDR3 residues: CASGLGLYNEQFF. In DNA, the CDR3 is TGTGCTAGTGGTTTGGGACTATACAATGAGCAGTTCTTC.

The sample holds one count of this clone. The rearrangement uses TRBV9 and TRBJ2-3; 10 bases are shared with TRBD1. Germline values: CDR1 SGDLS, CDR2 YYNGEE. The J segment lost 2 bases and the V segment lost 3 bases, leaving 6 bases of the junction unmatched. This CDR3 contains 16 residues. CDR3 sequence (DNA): TGTGCCAGCAGCGGATGGGACAGGGGACCCACAGATACGCAGTATTTT. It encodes CASSGWDRGPTDTQYF.

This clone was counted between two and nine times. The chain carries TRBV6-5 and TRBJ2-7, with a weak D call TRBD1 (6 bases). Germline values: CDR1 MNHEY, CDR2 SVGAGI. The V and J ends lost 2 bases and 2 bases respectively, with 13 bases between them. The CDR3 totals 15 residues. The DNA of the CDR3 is TGTGCCAGCAGTTACAGGGCCGAGGGGGCCTACGAGCAGTACTTC. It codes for CASSYRAEGAYEQYF.

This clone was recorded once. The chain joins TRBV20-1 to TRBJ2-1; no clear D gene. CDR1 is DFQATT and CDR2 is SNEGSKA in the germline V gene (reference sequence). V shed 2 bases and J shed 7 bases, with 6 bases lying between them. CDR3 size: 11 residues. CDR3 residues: CSARFRNEQFF. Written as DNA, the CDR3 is TGCAGTGCTAGATTCCGTAATGAGCAGTTCTTC.

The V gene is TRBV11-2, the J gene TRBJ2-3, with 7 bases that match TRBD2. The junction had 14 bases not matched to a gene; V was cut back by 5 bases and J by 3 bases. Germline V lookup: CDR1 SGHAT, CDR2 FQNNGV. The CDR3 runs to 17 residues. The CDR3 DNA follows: TGTGCCAGCAGCCCCTATGGTGGGAGGGCCGGGACAGATACGCAGTATTTT. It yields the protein CASSPYGGRAGTDTQYF.

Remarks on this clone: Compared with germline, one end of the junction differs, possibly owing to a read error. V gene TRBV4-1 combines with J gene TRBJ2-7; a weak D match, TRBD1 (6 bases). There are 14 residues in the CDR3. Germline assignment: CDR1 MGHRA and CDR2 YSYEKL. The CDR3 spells CASSHPDRAYEQYF. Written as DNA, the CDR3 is TGTGCCAGCAGCCACCCGGACAGAGCCTACGAGCAGTACTTC.

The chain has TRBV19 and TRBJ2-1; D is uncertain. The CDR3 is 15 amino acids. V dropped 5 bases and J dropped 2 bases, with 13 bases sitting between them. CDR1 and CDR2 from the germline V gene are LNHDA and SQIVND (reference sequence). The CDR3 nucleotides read TGTGCCAGTAGTCTTAGTGCCTTTACCTACAATGAGCAGTTCTTC. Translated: CASSLSAFTYNEQFF.

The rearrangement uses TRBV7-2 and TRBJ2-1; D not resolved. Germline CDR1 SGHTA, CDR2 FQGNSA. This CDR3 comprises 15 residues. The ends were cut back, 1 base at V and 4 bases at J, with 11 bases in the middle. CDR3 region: CASSLVRNTYNEQFF. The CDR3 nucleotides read TGTGCCAGCAGCTTAGTTCGCAATACATACAATGAGCAGTTCTTC.

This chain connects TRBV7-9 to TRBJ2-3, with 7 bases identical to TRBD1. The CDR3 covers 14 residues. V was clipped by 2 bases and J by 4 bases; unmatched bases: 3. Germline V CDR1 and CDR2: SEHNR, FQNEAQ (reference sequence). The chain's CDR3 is CASSLTGAADTQYF. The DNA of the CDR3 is TGTGCCAGCAGCTTAACAGGGGCAGCAGATACGCAGTATTTT.